Detailed here is one T cell receptor beta chain. Its antigen remains unidentified. This sample is part of a study of vaccination and CD4 T cells after COVID-19. Study context: Convalescent participants consisted of six males and four females, two being Hispanic. The authors used overlapping spike peptides from SARS-CoV-2, HCoV-NL63, HCoV-OC43 and HCoV-229E to stimulate cells. The interval from dose two to post-vaccine sampling had a median of approximately 73 days, and it ranged from 14 to 241. Study observations and caveats: For convalescent patients, a median 86.3% of reactive clones surfaced exclusively after vaccination.

V dropped 3 bases and J dropped 4 bases, with 10 bases sitting between them. Per the germline V gene, CDR1 is MNHEY and CDR2 is SMNVEV (reference sequence). This CDR3 is 14 amino acids long. Documented treatment: approximately nine-day PBMC culture with coronavirus spike peptide pools or control peptides (ViraFEST assay). Unexposed donor CD4+ T cells predated the COVID-19 pandemic, collected 2011-2018. CD4+ T cells that had been cultured provided DNA sequenced with the Oncomine TCR Beta short-read assay. MiXCR, applied by TCRdb to the PCR reads, yields one record per CDR3 protein. The sample lists about 8,200 distinct CDR3 sequences, roughly 49% occurring once.

The chain combines TRBV27 with TRBJ2-1; no firm D call. The specimen sequenced was CD4+ T cells from blood, cultured in vitro. This TCR was recovered from a human donor in good health. The CDR3 here is CASSFQKLYNEQFF. The CDR3 DNA sequence: TGTGCCAGCAGTTTTCAGAAACTTTACAATGAGCAGTTCTTC.